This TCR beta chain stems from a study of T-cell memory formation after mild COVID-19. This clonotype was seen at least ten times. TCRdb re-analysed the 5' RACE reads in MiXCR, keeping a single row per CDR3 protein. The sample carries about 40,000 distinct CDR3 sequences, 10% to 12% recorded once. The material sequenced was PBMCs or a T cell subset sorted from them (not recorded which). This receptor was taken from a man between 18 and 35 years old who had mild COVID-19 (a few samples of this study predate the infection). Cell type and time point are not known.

CDR3 sequence: CASSLGSGGPKYQETQYF. The CDR3, as DNA: TGTGCCAGCAGCCTAGGAAGCGGGGGGCCCAAGTACCAAGAGACCCAGTACTTC. The chain links TRBV6-5 to TRBJ2-5; 9 bases agree with TRBD2. CDR1 and CDR2 from the germline V gene are MNHEY and SVGAGI. V was pared by 6 bases and J by 0 bases, with 14 bases of the junction left unmatched. The CDR3 extends over 18 amino acids.